This entry lists 2 T cell receptor beta chains sequenced from one sample in a study of OX40 agonist ivuxolimab in advanced cancers. Sequenced by immunoSEQ multiplex PCR; TCRdb stores in-frame clones only, minus some. The table shows about 58,000 clones, with 70% to 85% occurring only once. The sample was CD4+ or CD8+ T cells sorted from blood, taken in a trial of the OX40 agonist ivuxolimab. The source of these receptors is an adult with an advanced solid tumor such as melanoma, head and neck, liver or kidney cancer.

This rearrangement joins TRBV11-3 to TRBJ1-2; D call uncertain. The CDR3 spans 12 residues. The germline CDR1 and CDR2 sequences are SGHNT and YENEEA. V lost 5 bases and J 8 bases, leaving 12 bases between the germline ends. The CDR3 loop reads CASSPATGGYTF. In DNA, the CDR3 is TGTGCCAGCAGCCCCGCGACGGGAGGCTACACCTTC.

CDR3 sequence (DNA): TGTGCCAGTAGTATATGGTCTAGCAGCGGGAGAGGTAGACAGCCCCAGCATTTT. As protein: CASSIWSSSGRGRQPQHF. V usage is TRBV19 and J usage is TRBJ1-5; the D is unclear. The germline V gene encodes CDR1 LNHDA and CDR2 SQIVND (reference sequence). The CDR3 runs 18 residues. Trimming cost V 2 bases and J 7 bases, with 24 bases left between them.